The clone carrying this T cell receptor (beta chain) has more than one count but fewer than ten. No antigen is known for it. TCRdb used MiXCR to reprocess the 5' RACE reads, holding one entry per CDR3 protein. Found here are approximately 290,000 distinct CDR3 sequences, about a sixth of them singletons; the top ten hold about a fifth. The data were obtained in a study of T-cell memory formation after mild COVID-19. Study-wide results and caveats: Contracting clones from day 15 to 85 had balanced CD4/CD8; later expanders favoured CD4+.

Trimming removed 0 bases at V and 2 bases at J, with 10 bases between. CDR3 length equals 15 residues. Germline loops: CDR1 MNHEY, CDR2 SVGEGT. The TCR sequence derives from a man aged 18 to 29 who had mild COVID-19 (a few samples of this study predate the infection). Cell type and time point are not known. Sequencing was done on a sample of PBMCs or a T cell subset sorted from them (not recorded which). This rearrangement joins TRBV6-2 or TRBV6-3 to TRBJ1-1, with D possibly TRBD1 on 6 matching bases. The CDR3 spells CASSYSPRGNTEAFF. The CDR3 DNA follows: TGTGCCAGCAGTTACTCGCCCAGGGGTAACACTGAAGCTTTCTTT.